The clone carrying this T cell receptor (beta chain) was seen a few times. This entry is derived from a study of blood T cell repertoires in COVID-19. The table came from immunoSEQ multiplex PCR; TCRdb's copy has only in-frame clones and leaves some out. The top ten hold about 12% of the sample, which has under 100,000 clones, 85% seen once. CDR3 length equals 14 residues. V trimming: 6 bases; J trimming: 1 base; junction bases outside the gene matches: 2. Germline loops: CDR1 MNHEY, CDR2 SVGAGI. The chain carries TRBV6-5 and TRBJ2-2, with 7 bases that match TRBD1. This TCR came from a woman in her seventies with active or convalescent COVID-19. The specimen sequenced was peripheral blood. CDR3 coding DNA: TGTGCCAGCAGAAGGACAGGGAACACCGGGGAGCTGTTTTTT. Translating it yields CASRRTGNTGELFF.